One and the same sample provided the 8 T cell receptor beta chains below, sequenced in a study of shared clonotypes between healthy human individuals. TCRdb keeps only in-frame clones here, not all; method: immunoSEQ multiplex PCR. This sample has approximately 1.5 million clones, with 98% found just once. Sequencing used naive CD4+ T cells sorted from blood. Subset: CD45RA+ positively selected. The receptors originated from a young man in good health.

This chain links TRBV4-2 with TRBJ2-3; D is possibly TRBD2 (6 bases). Germline loops: CDR1 LGHNA, CDR2 YNFKEQ. Deletions cut 3 bases from V and 0 bases from J, with 7 bases between. The CDR3 is made up of 14 amino acids. CDR3 sequence reads: CASSQAGSTDTQYF. CDR3 DNA sequence: TGTGCCAGCAGCCAGGCGGGGAGCACAGATACGCAGTATTTT.

The rearrangement links TRBV5-1 to TRBJ2-1, with TRBD1 as a possible D gene (7 bases). The CDR3 contains 13 residues. The germline V gene has CDR1 SGHRS and CDR2 YFSETQ. V lost 4 bases to trimming and J lost 5 bases, with 10 bases between them. The CDR3 DNA sequence: TGCGCCAGCAGCCAGGGGGGCAACAATGAGCAGTTCTTC. This gives the protein CASSQGGNNEQFF.

In regard to this clone: Other DNA sequences of this sample code for an identical CDR3. The chain recombines TRBV27 with TRBJ2-7; D may be TRBD1 (6 bases). Germline CDR1 and CDR2: MNHEY and SMNVEV (reference sequence). V was clipped by 2 bases and J by 2 bases, with 7 bases between them. This CDR3 has 13 amino acids. CDR3 DNA: TGTGCCAGCAGTTTACAGGGGACCTACGAGCAGTACTTC. Its translation is CASSLQGTYEQYF.

This chain links TRBV18 with TRBJ2-7, with 8 positions matching TRBD1. Germline V lookup: CDR1 KGHSH, CDR2 LQKENI. The J segment lost 3 bases and the V segment lost 3 bases, leaving 4 bases of the junction unmatched. This CDR3 is built from 14 residues. CDR3 DNA sequence: TGTGCCAGCTCACCCTTGGACAGGGACTACGAGCAGTACTTC. Protein product: CASSPLDRDYEQYF.

This chain links TRBV5-5 with TRBJ1-5; D remains unclear. The germline V and J ends were trimmed by 4 bases and 0 bases, with 8 bases remaining between them. Germline V gives CDR1 SGHKS, CDR2 YYEKEE (reference sequence). The CDR3 loop spans 14 amino acids. CDR3 region: CASSLDYSNQPQHF. As DNA, the CDR3 is TGTGCCAGCAGCCTCGATTATAGCAATCAGCCCCAGCATTTT.

V is TRBV19 and J is TRBJ1-2, with 7 bases that match TRBD1. CDR1 and CDR2 from the germline V gene are LNHDA and SQIVND (reference sequence). The CDR3 length is 16 residues. Trimming at V came to 7 bases and at J to 8 bases, leaving 19 bases not matched to a gene. In DNA form, the CDR3 reads TGTGCCAGTACCCCCCTAACGGGACAGCCTGGGACGGGCTACACCTTC. This codes for CASTPLTGQPGTGYTF.

This clone showed up just once. The chain links TRBV7-2 to TRBJ2-3; 10 bases line up with TRBD1. This CDR3 contains 14 residues. V lost 5 bases, J lost 4 bases, and 3 bases stayed unmatched. Germline CDR1 reads SGHTA; CDR2 reads FQGNSA. CDR3 protein: CASSLTGGADTQYF. In DNA, the CDR3 is TGTGCCAGCAGCCTGACAGGGGGCGCAGATACGCAGTATTTT.

The chain has TRBV7-7 and TRBJ2-7; TRBD2 matches 7 bases. Trimming removed 5 bases from V and 2 bases from J; junction bases left unmatched: 9. Looked up from germline, CDR1 is SSHAT and CDR2 is FNYEAQ (reference sequence). The CDR3 is 15 residues long. CDR3 protein: CASSINSGPAYEQYF. CDR3 nucleotide sequence: TGTGCCAGCAGCATAAATAGCGGGCCGGCCTACGAGCAGTACTTC.